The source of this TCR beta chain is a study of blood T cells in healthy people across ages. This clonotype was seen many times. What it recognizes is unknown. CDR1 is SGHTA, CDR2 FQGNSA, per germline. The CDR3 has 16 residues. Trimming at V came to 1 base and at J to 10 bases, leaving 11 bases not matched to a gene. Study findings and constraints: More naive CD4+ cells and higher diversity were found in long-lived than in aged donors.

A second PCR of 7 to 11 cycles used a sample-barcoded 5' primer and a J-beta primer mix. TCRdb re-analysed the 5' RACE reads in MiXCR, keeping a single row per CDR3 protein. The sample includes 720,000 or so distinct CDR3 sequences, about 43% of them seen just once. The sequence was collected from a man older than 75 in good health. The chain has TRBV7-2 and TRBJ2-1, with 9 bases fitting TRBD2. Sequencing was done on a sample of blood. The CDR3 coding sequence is TGTGCCAGCAGCTTAGATAGCGGGGGCCTAAGAGGGGAGCAGTTCTTC. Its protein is CASSLDSGGLRGEQFF.